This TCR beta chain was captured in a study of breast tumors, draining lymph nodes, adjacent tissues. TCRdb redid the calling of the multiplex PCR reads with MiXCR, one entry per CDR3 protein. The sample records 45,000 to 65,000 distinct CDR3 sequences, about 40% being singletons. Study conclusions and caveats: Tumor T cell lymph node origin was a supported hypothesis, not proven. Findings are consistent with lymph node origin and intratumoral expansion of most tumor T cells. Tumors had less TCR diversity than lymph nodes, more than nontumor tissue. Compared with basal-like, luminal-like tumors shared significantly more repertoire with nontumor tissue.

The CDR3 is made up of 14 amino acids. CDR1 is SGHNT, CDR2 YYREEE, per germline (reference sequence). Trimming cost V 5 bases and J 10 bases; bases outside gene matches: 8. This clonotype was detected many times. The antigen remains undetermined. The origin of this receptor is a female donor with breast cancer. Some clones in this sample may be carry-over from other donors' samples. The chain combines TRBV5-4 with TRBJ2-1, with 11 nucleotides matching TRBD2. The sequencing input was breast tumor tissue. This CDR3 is CASSSGRAFLEQFF. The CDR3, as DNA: TGTGCCAGCAGTAGCGGGAGGGCCTTTCTAGAGCAGTTCTTC.